What follows are 4 T cell receptor beta chains derived from one specimen sequenced in a study of blood T cell repertoires in COVID-19. Some clones are missing from TCRdb's copy, which holds only in-frame ones; the method was immunoSEQ multiplex PCR. Among around 180,000 clones listed, around 87% were seen once. The specimen was peripheral blood. These receptors came from a man aged 35-49 years with active or convalescent COVID-19.

The chain employs TRBV6-5 and TRBJ1-1, with D perhaps TRBD1 (5 bases). The V gene lost 6 bases and the J gene lost 1 base, with 12 bases spanning the gap. The germline V gene has CDR1 MNHEY and CDR2 SVGAGI. The CDR3 is 14 residues long. The DNA of the CDR3 is TGTGCCAGCAGGTGGGGCAGGGAGAACACTGAAGCTTTCTTT. It codes for CASRWGRENTEAFF.

This clone is a singleton in its sample. The rearrangement uses TRBV6-5 and TRBJ1-5; 8 bases are shared with TRBD1. This CDR3 region has 14 residues. V was clipped by 8 bases and J by 7 bases; unmatched bases: 10. The germline CDR1 and CDR2 sequences are MNHEY and SVGAGI. CDR3 residues: CASSGTGGSQPQHF. CDR3 in DNA: TGTGCCAGCTCCGGGACAGGCGGGTCGCAGCCCCAGCATTTT.

The CDR3 protein is CASRAGGADTQYF. The CDR3, as DNA: TGTGCCAGCAGGGCGGGGGGCGCGGATACGCAGTATTTT. V gene TRBV11-2 combines with J gene TRBJ2-3; 8 positions agree with TRBD2. This CDR3 spans 13 amino acids. Trimming cost V 6 bases and J 6 bases; bases outside gene matches: 5. The germline V gene has CDR1 SGHAT and CDR2 FQNNGV.

This chain joins TRBV11-2 and TRBJ2-7; TRBD1 matches at 9 bases. V was clipped by 4 bases and J by 4 bases; unmatched bases: 20. The CDR3 has 19 amino acids. Germline V gives CDR1 SGHAT, CDR2 FQNNGV. The chain's CDR3 is CASSSIRLDRDRDRYEQYF. DNA of the CDR3: TGTGCCAGCAGCTCAATCCGACTCGACCGGGACAGGGATAGGTACGAGCAGTACTTC.